The T cell receptor beta chain described here comes from a study of graft-versus-host responses after intestinal transplantation. On this clone itself: Its specificity is not known.

This CDR3 region has 12 residues. Germline lookup yields CDR1 SGHRS and CDR2 YFSETQ. The V gene lost 4 bases and the J gene lost 1 base, with 5 bases spanning the gap. The repertoire was sequenced with immunoSEQ multiplex PCR; TCRdb's copy has only in-frame clones and lacks some. Altogether about 85,000 clones are present, approximately 89% being singletons, with the ten largest covering about 7.3%. The clonotype was recovered from a human donor who was the organ donor for an intestinal transplant. Sequencing used unstimulated CD8+ T cells sorted from spleen or lymph node cells, obtained before transplant. The chain uses TRBV5-1 and TRBJ2-5, with D unclear. The chain's CDR3 is CASSRIQETQYF. The CDR3 DNA reads TGCGCCAGCAGCCGGATCCAAGAGACCCAGTACTTC.